The entry below gives a single T cell receptor (beta chain) sequence along with its context. Its target is unknown. These data belong to a study of T cell repertoires in cytomegalovirus infection. General observations from the study: CMV-specific TCR beta clonotypes restricted by HLA-C were the ones dominating the ex vivo response.

TCRdb reprocessed the reads with MiXCR, giving one entry per CDR3 protein. Seen here are a few hundred thousand distinct CDR3 sequences, roughly 42% observed once, and the top ten hold over 45%. The TCR originated in a human donor in good health (CMV status not recorded). Some clones in this sample may be carry-over from other donors' samples. This specimen was cultured PBMCs, taken from culture after CMV antigen stimulation.

CDR3 DNA sequence: TGTGCCAGCAGCTCACCGACTAGCGGAAGGGACGAGCAGTACTTC. Protein sequence: CASSSPTSGRDEQYF. This chain uses TRBV7-2 with TRBJ2-7; TRBD2 matches at 9 bases. CDR1 and CDR2 from the germline V gene are SGHTA and FQGNSA. V shed 4 bases, J shed 5 bases, and the junction held 9 bases outside the gene matches. The CDR3 runs to 15 residues.